Listed below are T cell receptor beta chains from one sample, sequenced in a study of blood T cell repertoires in COVID-19. Clones were read by immunoSEQ multiplex PCR, and TCRdb kept only the in-frame ones, dropping some. The data show approximately 220,000 clones, about 85% seen once. Sequenced: PBMCs or T cells enriched from blood (not recorded which). The receptors were sampled from a man aged 40-49 years who had recovered from COVID-19. Both conserved end residues are part of each CDR3. A D gene is named only where the DNA matches it firmly. Clone size, where shown, is once, few, many, or a class for clones that have expanded.

.	TRBD2	TRBV9	TRBJ2-2	TGTGCCAGCAGCGTAGCCTCTGGCAATAGCGGGAGTGGGGAGCTGTTTTTT	CASSVASGNSGSGELFF
few	TRBD2	TRBV5-4	TRBJ2-3	TGTGCCAGCAGGGCCGGGACTAGTCGAATTTCAGATACGCAGTATTTT	CASRAGTSRISDTQYF
.	TRBD1	TRBV19	TRBJ1-5	TGTGCCAGTAGTTTAGAAGGACAGGTTTACAATCAGCCCCAGCATTTT	CASSLEGQVYNQPQHF
.	.	TRBV27	TRBJ1-2	TGTGCCAGCAGCCGAACCCAGGGTTATGGCTACACCTTC	CASSRTQGYGYTF
.	.	TRBV3-1/TRBV3-2	TRBJ2-7	TGTGCCAGCAACCCACCGGGAGTGGTATTTCCTTGGGAGCAGTACTTC	CASNPPGVVFPWEQYF
many	.	TRBV19	TRBJ2-1	TGTGCCAGTCGGACAGCCTACAATGAGCAGTTCTTC	CASRTAYNEQFF
.	TRBD2	TRBV5-1	TRBJ2-1	TGCGCCAGCAGCTTCCTAGCGGGAGCCTACAATGAGCAGTTCTTC	CASSFLAGAYNEQFF
once	.	TRBV6-5	TRBJ1-6	TGTGCCAGCAGTTACGAAGGTGGCAGGATGGATTCACCCCTCCACTTT	CASSYEGGRMDSPLHF
.	.	TRBV27	TRBJ2-1	TGTGCCAGCAGTTTAGGCGGGACTTACAATGAGCAGTTCTTC	CASSLGGTYNEQFF
.	TRBD1	TRBV11-3	TRBJ2-6	TGTGCCAGCAGCTTCAGGACAGGGTCCAACTCTGGGGCCAACGTCCTGACTTTC	CASSFRTGSNSGANVLTF
many	TRBD2	TRBV19	TRBJ2-7	TGTGCCAGTAGTCGCGGGAGCGAGCAGTACTTC	CASSRGSEQYF
once	TRBD1	TRBV20-1	TRBJ2-5	TGCAGTGCCCGACAGGGAGAGACCCAGTACTTC	CSARQGETQYF
.	TRBD2	TRBV5-1	TRBJ2-7	TGCGCCAGCAGCCGGGGGGATTCCTACGAGCAGTACTTC	CASSRGDSYEQYF
.	.	TRBV4-1	TRBJ2-1	TGCGCCAGCAGCCAGCCAAGGGGGAAAAATGAGCAGTTCTTC	CASSQPRGKNEQFF
.	.	TRBV30	TRBJ1-6	TGTGCCTGGAGTGCTCCCCTGACATCGGGGTGGAATTCACCCCTCCACTTT	CAWSAPLTSGWNSPLHF
.	.	TRBV18	TRBJ2-3	TGTGCCAGCTCACCAGACAATAGCACAGATACGCAGTATTTT	CASSPDNSTDTQYF
once	.	TRBV7-2	TRBJ2-7	TGTGCCAGCAGAGGGGACATCTACGAGCAGTACTTC	CASRGDIYEQYF
.	TRBD2	TRBV4-2	TRBJ2-1	TGTGCCAGCAGCCGCCGACTAGCGGCAAACAATGAGCAGTTCTTC	CASSRRLAANNEQFF